These 7 T cell receptor beta chains share one sample of origin, sequenced in a study of naive and memory T cell subsets. Both TRBC1 and TRBC2 were covered by a beta constant-region primer of two equimolar oligonucleotides. Four rounds of PCR amplified the ligated cDNA using nested alpha and beta constant-region primers plus SP2. TCRdb re-derived calls from the UMI-ligation and nested PCR reads in MiXCR, one entry per CDR3 protein. The table has approximately 80,000 distinct CDR3 sequences, approximately 9.2% seen once; the top ten hold 1.2%. The source material was naive CD8+ T cells from blood. The source of these receptors is a human donor in good health.

This chain links TRBV29-1 with TRBJ1-1; no firm D call. Trimming took off 1 base at V and 1 base at J, with 13 bases between the two ends. This CDR3 spans 15 amino acids. Germline V gene sequence: CDR1 SQVTM, CDR2 ANQGSEA. CDR3 bases: TGCAGCGTTGAAGTCGCGGTCAGACCGAACACTGAAGCTTTCTTT. Protein: CSVEVAVRPNTEAFF.

This clonotype was detected ten times or more. The V call is TRBV4-1, the J call TRBJ1-1; unclear D gene. V lost 0 bases to trimming and J lost 9 bases, with 5 bases between them. The CDR3 is 11 residues long. Per the germline V gene, CDR1 is MGHRA and CDR2 is YSYEKL. CDR3 loop: CASSQEGQAFF. In DNA, the CDR3 is TGCGCCAGCAGCCAAGAGGGCCAAGCTTTCTTT.

This clonotype has more than one count but fewer than ten. This rearrangement joins TRBV5-1 to TRBJ2-7, with D perhaps given as TRBD1 or TRBD2 (5 bases each). The CDR3 is 15 amino acids. Germline CDR1 SGHRS, CDR2 YFSETQ. V lost 4 bases, J lost 7 bases, and 21 bases lay in between. CDR3 DNA sequence: TGCGCCAGCAGCAACTTCGGGACGGGAACGGGGGAGCAGTACTTC. Translation: CASSNFGTGTGEQYF. The full variable domain, with the rest looked up from reference TRBV5-1 and TRBJ2-7, is KAGVTQTPRYLIKTRGQQVTLSCSPISGHRSVSWYQQTPGQGLQFLFEYFSETQRNKGNFPGRFSGRQFSNSRSEMNVSTLELGDSALYLCASSNFGTGTGEQYFGPGTRLTVT.

V is TRBV11-2 and J is TRBJ2-3; D might be TRBD2 (6 bases). The V end lost 7 bases, the J end lost 8 bases, and 22 bases lay between the germline ends. The length of the CDR3 is 15 residues. CDR1 is SGHAT, CDR2 FQNNGV, per germline. The CDR3 DNA is TGTGCCAGCACGATACCGGGACTCGATCCTTTTACGCAGTATTTT. As protein: CASTIPGLDPFTQYF.

This chain links TRBV20-1 with TRBJ2-1; tentatively, D is TRBD2 (6 bases). CDR1 is DFQATT, CDR2 SNEGSKA, per germline (reference sequence). This CDR3 region has 14 residues. V was pared by 5 bases and J by 0 bases, with 11 bases between. In DNA form, the CDR3 reads TGCAGTGCTGTCGTAGCGGTCTCCTACAATGAGCAGTTCTTC. The encoded protein is CSAVVAVSYNEQFF.

This clonotype was found a few times. The V call is TRBV29-1, the J call TRBJ2-3; 7 bases align to TRBD2. The CDR3 runs to 17 residues. Germline trimming cut 0 bases from V and 6 bases from J; bases unmatched to any gene: 15. Germline assignment: CDR1 SQVTM and CDR2 ANQGSEA. As DNA, the CDR3 is TGCAGCGTTGAAGAAGGACTAGGGTCCCCCCCTCAGGATACGCAGTATTTT. Its translation is CSVEEGLGSPPQDTQYF.

J is TRBJ2-1 and V is TRBV20-1, with 13 nucleotides matching TRBD2. With V trimmed by 6 bases and J by 3 bases, 8 bases remained unmatched. CDR3 size: 16 residues. Germline lookup yields CDR1 DFQATT and CDR2 SNEGSKA (reference sequence). The CDR3 spells CSALTSGRIYYNEQFF. DNA of the CDR3: TGCAGTGCACTGACTAGCGGGAGGATCTACTACAATGAGCAGTTCTTC.